These T cell receptor beta chains were read from a single sample in a study of CD8+ T cells in alopecia areata. Assay used: immunoSEQ multiplex PCR; TCRdb lists only in-frame clones, some missing. Here the sample spans approximately 150,000 clones, approximately 87% being singletons. The input for sequencing was CD8+ T cells sorted from blood, taken at week 0. These receptors all stem from a human donor with alopecia areata. Each CDR3 is given with its conserved first and last residue. A D gene is named only where the DNA matches it firmly. The listing skips clone size in some rows; elsewhere it reads once, few, many or a size class.

TRBV5-4,TRBJ2-7,.,once,CASSQGHSYEQYF,TGTGCCAGCAGCCAGGGACACTCTTACGAGCAGTACTTC
TRBV5-1,TRBJ1-2,TRBD1,.,CASSSTGATGPPYGYTF,TGCGCCAGCAGCTCGACGGGGGCGACAGGGCCCCCCTATGGCTACACCTTC
TRBV19,TRBJ2-1,TRBD2,.,CASTIGELAGVNRYNEQFF,TGTGCCAGTACCATAGGAGAACTAGCGGGAGTAAATCGATACAATGAGCAGTTCTTC
TRBV29-1,TRBJ2-1,.,.,CSVAEGTYNEQFF,TGCAGCGTTGCGGAAGGGACTTACAATGAGCAGTTCTTC
TRBV27,TRBJ2-7,.,.,CASIEGYRQYF,TGTGCCAGCATAGAGGGTTACCGGCAGTACTTC
TRBV9,TRBJ2-1,TRBD2,.,CASSGGTSGRINNEQFF,TGTGCCAGCAGCGGGGGGACTAGCGGGAGAATCAACAATGAGCAGTTCTTC
TRBV30,TRBJ2-1,.,.,CAWSVRGYNEQFF,TGTGCCTGGAGTGTCCGGGGCTACAATGAGCAGTTCTTC
TRBV7-6,TRBJ2-1,.,.,CASSLGTDTEQFF,TGTGCCAGCAGCTTAGGGACAGATACTGAGCAGTTCTTC
TRBV7-9,TRBJ2-5,.,.,CASSLESQETQYF,TGTGCCAGCAGCTTAGAGTCCCAAGAGACCCAGTACTTC
TRBV13,TRBJ2-6,.,.,CASSPGTGANVLTF,TGTGCCAGCAGCCCAGGGACTGGGGCCAACGTCCTGACTTTC
TRBV27,TRBJ1-1,.,.,CASSLIRAGWTEAFF,TGTGCCAGCAGTTTAATAAGGGCAGGGTGGACTGAAGCTTTCTTT
TRBV15,TRBJ1-1,.,.,CATSRDRTALTGTEAFF,TGTGCCACCAGCAGAGATCGTACAGCCCTAACCGGCACTGAAGCTTTCTTT
TRBV6-1,TRBJ2-1,.,once,CASSDHEQFF,TGTGCCAGCAGTGACCATGAGCAGTTCTTC
TRBV7-8,TRBJ2-3,.,.,CASSQSTDTQYF,TGTGCCAGCAGCCAGAGCACAGATACGCAGTATTTT
TRBV29-1,TRBJ2-7,.,.,CSVEGWGARSSYEQYF,TGCAGCGTTGAGGGTTGGGGGGCGCGAAGCTCCTACGAGCAGTACTTC